The 26 T cell receptor beta chains reported below all come from one sample, sequenced in a study of neoadjuvant anti-PD-1 for oral cavity cancer. Generated by immunoSEQ multiplex PCR, the TCRdb table keeps only in-frame clones and is missing some. The repertoire includes about 16,000 clones, approximately 79% of them detected once, and 2.6% sits in the top ten. Sequenced here: PBMCs, sampled before nivolumab (anti-PD-1) treatment. Source of these receptors: a person aged 35-79 years with oral cavity squamous cell carcinoma.

The chain joins TRBV6-8 to TRBJ1-3; 9 nucleotides match TRBD1. Germline trimming cut 2 bases from V and 4 bases from J; bases unmatched to any gene: 18. The length of the CDR3 is 20 residues. In germline, CDR1 is MNHGY, CDR2 SAAAGT. Written as DNA, the CDR3 is TGTGCCAGCAGTTACCCACGGGGGACAGGGAGTTTATTCTCGGGAAACACCATATATTTT. Translation gives CASSYPRGTGSLFSGNTIYF.

The J gene is TRBJ2-1, the V gene TRBV15; D is perhaps TRBD1 or TRBD2 (5 bases each). Germline CDR1 reads LNHNV; CDR2 reads YYDKDF (reference sequence). V lost 5 bases and J lost 9, with 14 bases in between. The CDR3 runs 13 residues. The DNA of the CDR3 is TGTGCCACCAGCGAGGAGGTCGGGGCTGAGCAGTTCTTC. Translating gives CATSEEVGAEQFF.

The chain carries TRBV11-2 and TRBJ1-1; perhaps TRBD1 as D (6 bases). V dropped 3 bases and J dropped 3 bases, with 14 bases sitting between them. This CDR3 spans 15 amino acids. Germline assignment: CDR1 SGHAT and CDR2 FQNNGV. For the CDR3, the DNA is TGTGCCAGCAGCTTGTGGGGGGGCTCGGACACTGAAGCTTTCTTT. It is translated as CASSLWGGSDTEAFF.

This chain uses TRBV29-1 with TRBJ2-3, with no clear D. The CDR3 has 14 residues. Trimming cost V 7 bases and J 5 bases, with 19 bases left between them. The germline CDR1 and CDR2 sequences are SQVTM and ANQGSEA. The CDR3 region is CSAPPLGRVDTQYF. The CDR3 nucleotides are TGCAGCGCACCTCCCCTGGGAAGAGTAGATACGCAGTATTTT.

This sequence joins TRBV19 and TRBJ1-2; TRBD1 agrees at 8 bases. This CDR3 contains 14 residues. Trimming removed 5 bases from V and 7 bases from J; junction bases left unmatched: 9. CDR1 is LNHDA, CDR2 SQIVND, per germline (reference sequence). This chain's CDR3 is CASSRQGFFSGYTF. The CDR3 DNA is TGTGCCAGTAGTCGACAGGGGTTTTTCTCTGGCTACACCTTC.

The chain combines TRBV5-1 with TRBJ2-7; 10 bases are a match to TRBD1. Germline CDR1 and CDR2: SGHRS and YFSETQ. This CDR3 is built from 14 residues. The junction had 7 bases not matched to a gene; V was cut back by 4 bases and J by 6 bases. CDR3 coding DNA: TGCGCCAGCAGCCAAGTCCGGGACAGGGGCGAGCAGTACTTC. Protein product: CASSQVRDRGEQYF.

The gene calls are TRBV5-1 and TRBJ2-5; weak D call: TRBD1 (6 bases). Trimming took off 7 bases at V and 5 bases at J, with 12 bases between the two ends. The CDR3 has 12 amino acids. Germline V gives CDR1 SGHRS, CDR2 YFSETQ. DNA for the CDR3: TGCGCCAGCGGCCAGGGGCGGGAGACCCAGTACTTC. This encodes CASGQGRETQYF.

The V call is TRBV19, the J call TRBJ1-5; weak D call: TRBD1 (5 bases). Germline lookup yields CDR1 LNHDA and CDR2 SQIVND (reference sequence). V was pared by 0 bases and J by 9 bases, with 15 bases between. The CDR3 has 15 amino acids. This CDR3 reads CASSIDSRGTGPQHF. CDR3 coding DNA: TGTGCCAGTAGTATAGATAGCAGAGGGACGGGGCCCCAGCATTTT.

The table lists this clone with a few counts. The chain combines TRBV30 with TRBJ1-5; D is perhaps TRBD1 (6 bases). Per the germline V gene, CDR1 is GTSNPN and CDR2 is SVGIG (reference sequence). Trimming shortened V by 2 bases and J by 6 bases, and 11 bases separated the two germline ends. This CDR3 comprises 13 residues. The CDR3: CAWSRGQGQPQHF. In nucleotides, the CDR3 is TGTGCCTGGAGTCGGGGACAAGGTCAGCCCCAGCATTTT.

The chain uses TRBV6-5 and TRBJ1-1, with a possible D match to TRBD1 (5 bases). Germline V gives CDR1 MNHEY, CDR2 SVGAGI. Deletions cut 6 bases from V and 0 bases from J, with 5 bases between. The CDR3 runs to 12 residues. DNA of the CDR3: TGTGCCAGCAGAGGGGTGAACACTGAAGCTTTCTTT. Encoded protein: CASRGVNTEAFF.

This clone has a handful of counts. The chain is built from TRBV15 and TRBJ1-5; D unresolved. V lost 0 bases, J lost 5 bases, and 23 bases lay in between. CDR3 length equals 19 residues. Germline CDR1 is LNHNV and CDR2 is YYDKDF (reference sequence). CDR3 coding DNA: TGTGCCACCAGCAGAGAAAGGCTACGAAGTGGTTGGCGGCATCAGCCCCAGCATTTT. As protein: CATSRERLRSGWRHQPQHF.

V and J are TRBV9 and TRBJ2-1; TRBD2 aligns across 8 bases. Germline-derived CDR1 and CDR2 are SGDLS and YYNGEE. Losses at the gene ends were 5 bases for V and 9 bases for J; bases not matched to a gene: 10. The CDR3 runs 14 residues. CDR3 sequence (DNA): TGTGCCAGCAGGGCGGGGGAGCGGGAGAGTGAGCAGTTCTTC. As protein: CASRAGERESEQFF.

Written as DNA, the CDR3 is TGTGCCATCCGAACCAGTGGGGGGGATGGCTACACCTTC. This codes for CAIRTSGGDGYTF. V gene TRBV10-3 combines with J gene TRBJ1-2, with D perhaps matching TRBD1 (5 bases). The CDR3 contains 13 residues. The V end was cut by 8 bases, the J end by 6 bases, with 16 bases between. The germline CDR1 and CDR2 sequences are ENHRY and SYGVKD.

The chain recombines TRBV7-2 with TRBJ2-7; D is uncertain. Deletions cut 0 bases from V and 6 bases from J, with 6 bases between. CDR3 length: 12 residues. Germline V lookup: CDR1 SGHTA, CDR2 FQGNSA. DNA of the CDR3: TGTGCCAGCAGCTTAGCGACGCCCGAGCAGTACTTC. Translated: CASSLATPEQYF.

CDR3 DNA sequence: TGTGCCAGCAGCTCCCCCGGGACAGGGAACGTTAAAAGCAATCAGCCCCAGCATTTT. It specifies CASSSPGTGNVKSNQPQHF. The V and J genes are TRBV21-1 and TRBJ1-5; the table's D call, TRBD1, was not checked against the DNA. TRBV21-1 is reported as a pseudogene. The CDR3 runs 19 residues.

V and J are TRBV5-4 and TRBJ2-3; maybe TRBD2 (5 bases). The V end was cut by 4 bases, the J end by 1 base, with 16 bases between. Germline V gives CDR1 SGHNT, CDR2 YYREEE (reference sequence). There are 16 residues in the CDR3. CDR3 sequence: CASSPGGRSGTDTQYF. In DNA, the CDR3 is TGTGCCAGCAGCCCCGGAGGTCGCTCAGGCACAGATACGCAGTATTTT.

This sequence joins TRBV7-9 and TRBJ1-4; maybe TRBD1 (6 bases). With 5 bases removed from V and 6 bases from J, the gap between germline ends came to 16 bases. CDR1 and CDR2 (germline): SEHNR, FQNEAQ (reference sequence). This CDR3 is 15 amino acids long. Here the CDR3 DNA reads TGTGCCAGCAGCCCCGCGGGGGCAGGGTATGAAAAACTGTTTTTT. It encodes CASSPAGAGYEKLFF.

This clone was detected once. This chain connects TRBV7-2 to TRBJ2-1; 9 nucleotides agree with TRBD2. V trimming: 1 base; J trimming: 4 bases; junction bases outside the gene matches: 2. The CDR3 runs 15 residues. CDR1 and CDR2 (germline): SGHTA, FQGNSA. The CDR3 DNA is TGTGCCAGCAGCTTAGTTGCGGGAGGGTACAATGAGCAGTTCTTC. This translates into CASSLVAGGYNEQFF. The whole variable domain, filled in from reference TRBV7-2 and TRBJ2-1, reads GAGVSQSPSNKVTEKGKDVELRCDPISGHTALYWYRQSLGQGLEFLIYFQGNSAPDKSGLPSDRFSAERTGGSVSTLTIQRTQQEDSAVYLCASSLVAGGYNEQFFGPGTRLTVL.

With respect to this clone: The limits of the CDR3 on the DNA are not certain, so only TCRdb's listed CDR3 is given. This sequence joins TRBV6-5 and TRBJ2-7. From its first to its last residue, the CDR3 has 14 amino acids. Germline CDR1 is MNHEY and CDR2 is SVGAGI. CDR3 sequence reads: CASSYGQYVGEQYF.

The chain combines TRBV13 with TRBJ1-3, with unresolved D. The CDR3 covers 18 residues. V lost 3 bases, J lost 0 bases, and 18 bases lay in between. Germline CDR1 reads PRHDT; CDR2 reads FYEKMQ (reference sequence). The CDR3 DNA follows: TGTGCCAGCAGCTTCGGGGAGTCCCGGTATTACTCTGGAAACACCATATATTTT. Its translation is CASSFGESRYYSGNTIYF. The full variable domain, its missing parts supplied by reference TRBV13 and TRBJ1-3, is AAGVIQSPRHLIKEKRETATLKCYPIPRHDTVYWYQQGPGQDPQFLISFYEKMQSDKGSIPDRFSAQQFSDYHSELNMSSLELGDSALYFCASSFGESRYYSGNTIYFGEGSWLTVV.

The V and J genes are TRBV5-6 and TRBJ1-1, with a weak D call TRBD1 (5 bases). Per germline, CDR1 SGHDT and CDR2 YYEEEE. Trimming removed 4 bases from V and 2 bases from J, with 12 bases in between. The length of the CDR3 is 14 residues. CDR3: CASSGGWVNTEAFF. Here the CDR3 DNA reads TGTGCCAGCAGCGGGGGATGGGTTAACACTGAAGCTTTCTTT.

This clone appeared a few times. The chain employs TRBV19 and TRBJ2-2; the match to TRBD1 covers 7 bases. This CDR3 is 15 amino acids long. Trimming at V came to 3 bases and at J to 0 bases, leaving 1 base not matched to a gene. The germline gives CDR1 LNHDA, CDR2 SQIVND (reference sequence). CDR3 residues: CASSMGQTNTGELFF. In DNA form, the CDR3 reads TGTGCCAGTAGTATGGGACAGACGAACACCGGGGAGCTGTTTTTT.

This chain links TRBV5-6 with TRBJ1-1, with D unresolved. With 1 base removed from V and 2 bases from J, the gap between germline ends came to 0 bases. The germline V gene has CDR1 SGHDT and CDR2 YYEEEE. The CDR3 consists of 11 residues. CDR3 residues: CASSLNTEAFF. The CDR3 DNA reads TGTGCCAGCAGCTTGAACACTGAAGCTTTCTTT. Supplemented by reference TRBV5-6 and TRBJ1-1, the full variable domain reads DAGVTQSPTHLIKTRGQQVTLRCSPKSGHDTVSWYQQALGQGPQFIFQYYEEEERQRGNFPDRFSGHQFPNYSSELNVNALLLGDSALYLCASSLNTEAFFGQGTRLTVV.

The genes are TRBV5-1 and TRBJ2-3, with 10 bases that match TRBD2. The CDR3 runs to 15 residues. Germline V CDR1 and CDR2: SGHRS, YFSETQ. With V trimmed by 0 bases and J by 9 bases, 7 bases remained unmatched. For the CDR3, the DNA is TGCGCCAGCAGCTTGGAGCCTAGCGGGAGTTACACGCAGTATTTT. It yields the protein CASSLEPSGSYTQYF.

This clone was detected once. The chain uses TRBV6-5 and TRBJ2-5; D ambiguous. The CDR3 is 15 amino acids. V was trimmed by 0 bases and J by 3 bases, leaving 11 bases between them. Germline V CDR1 and CDR2: MNHEY, SVGAGI. CDR3 nucleotide sequence: TGTGCCAGCAGTTACTCGAGGTTGATGGAAGAGACCCAGTACTTC. It is translated as CASSYSRLMEETQYF.

The genes are TRBV15 and TRBJ2-2, with TRBD1 identical over 8 bases. The length of the CDR3 is 16 residues. Germline CDR1 is LNHNV and CDR2 is YYDKDF (reference sequence). V dropped 3 bases and J dropped 1; count of bases not matched to a gene: 4. The DNA of the CDR3 is TGTGCCACCAGCAGTCCCGGGACAGGGAACACCGGGGAGCTGTTTTTT. Its translation is CATSSPGTGNTGELFF.